This TCR beta chain was documented in a study of blood T cell repertoires in COVID-19. Study-level information: The United States, Italy and Spain were the sources of the acute and convalescent COVID-19 samples.

Authors' data handling: Counts of nucleated cells, estimated from reference gene primer amplification, were obtained. Produced via immunoSEQ multiplex PCR; TCRdb's table is partial and in-frame only. The V and J calls and the clone size are those of that table, but D and trimming were determined from the DNA. Here the sample spans about 200,000 clones, roughly 91% being singletons. The V gene end was trimmed by 3 bases and the J gene end by 4 bases; junction bases not matched to a gene: 4. Per the germline V gene, CDR1 is SEHNR and CDR2 is FQNEAQ (reference sequence). The CDR3 runs 14 residues. Clinical histories supplied by participants themselves formed the basis of cohort assignment. This clone was detected only a few times.

The rearrangement joins TRBV7-9 to TRBJ1-2, with 8 bases that match TRBD1. This sequence was found in a woman between 25 and 40 years old with acute COVID-19. Sample: PBMCs or T cells enriched from blood (not recorded which). This CDR3 reads CASSFGQGIYGYTF. CDR3 coding DNA: TGTGCCAGCAGCTTTGGACAGGGTATCTATGGCTACACCTTC.